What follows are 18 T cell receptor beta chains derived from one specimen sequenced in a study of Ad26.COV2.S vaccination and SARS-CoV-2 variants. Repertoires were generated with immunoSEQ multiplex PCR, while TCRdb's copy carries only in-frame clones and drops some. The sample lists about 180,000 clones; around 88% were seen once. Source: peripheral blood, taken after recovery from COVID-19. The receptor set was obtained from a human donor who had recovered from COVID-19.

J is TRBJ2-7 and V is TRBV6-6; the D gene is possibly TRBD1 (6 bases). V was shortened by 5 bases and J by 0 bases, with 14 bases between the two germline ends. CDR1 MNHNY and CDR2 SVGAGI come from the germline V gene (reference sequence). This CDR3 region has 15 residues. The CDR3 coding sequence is TGTGCCAGCAGTCGACAAAGGGGGAGCTCCTACGAGCAGTACTTC. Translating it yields CASSRQRGSSYEQYF.

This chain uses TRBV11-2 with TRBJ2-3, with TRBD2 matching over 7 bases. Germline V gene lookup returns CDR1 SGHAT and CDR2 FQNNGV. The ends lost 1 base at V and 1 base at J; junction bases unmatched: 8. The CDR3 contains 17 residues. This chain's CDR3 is CASSLVPSGRGTDTQYF. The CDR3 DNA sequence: TGTGCCAGCAGCTTAGTCCCTAGCGGTCGGGGCACAGATACGCAGTATTTT.

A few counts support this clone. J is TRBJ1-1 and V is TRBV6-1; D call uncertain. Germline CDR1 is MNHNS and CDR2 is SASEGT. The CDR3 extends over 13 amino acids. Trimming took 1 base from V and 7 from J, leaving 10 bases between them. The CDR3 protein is CASSEGEQFEAFF. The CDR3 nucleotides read TGTGCCAGCAGTGAAGGGGAGCAGTTTGAAGCTTTCTTT.

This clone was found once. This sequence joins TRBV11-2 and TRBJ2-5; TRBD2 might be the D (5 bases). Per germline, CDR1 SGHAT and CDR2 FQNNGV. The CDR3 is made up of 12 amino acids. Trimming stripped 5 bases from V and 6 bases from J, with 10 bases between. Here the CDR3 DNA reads TGTGCCAGCAGCCAAAACGGGAAGACCCAGTACTTC. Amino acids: CASSQNGKTQYF.

The CDR3: CASSVGQRGSYYNEQFF. CDR3 DNA sequence: TGTGCCAGCAGCGTAGGCCAGCGGGGGTCATACTACAATGAGCAGTTCTTC. The rearrangement uses TRBV9 and TRBJ2-1; 8 nucleotides agree with TRBD2. Trimming cost V 0 bases and J 3 bases; bases outside gene matches: 8. The CDR3 has 17 residues. The germline CDR1 and CDR2 sequences are SGDLS and YYNGEE.

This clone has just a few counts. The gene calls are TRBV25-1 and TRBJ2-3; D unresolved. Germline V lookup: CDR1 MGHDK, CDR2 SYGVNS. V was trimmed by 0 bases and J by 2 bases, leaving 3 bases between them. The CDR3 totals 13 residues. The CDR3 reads CASSEYPTDTQYF. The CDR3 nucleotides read TGTGCCAGCAGTGAATATCCCACAGATACGCAGTATTTT. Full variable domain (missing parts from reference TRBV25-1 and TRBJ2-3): EADIYQTPRYLVIGTGKKITLECSQTMGHDKMYWYQQDPGMELHLIHYSYGVNSTEKGDLSSESTVSRIRTEHFPLTLESARPSHTSQYLCASSEYPTDTQYFGPGTRLTVL.

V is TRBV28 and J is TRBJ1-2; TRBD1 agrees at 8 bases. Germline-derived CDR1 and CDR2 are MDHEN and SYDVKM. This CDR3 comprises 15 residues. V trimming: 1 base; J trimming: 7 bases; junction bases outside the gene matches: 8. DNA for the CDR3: TGTGCCAGCAGTTTATCGCGCGGGACAGGTCGTGGCTACACCTTC. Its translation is CASSLSRGTGRGYTF.

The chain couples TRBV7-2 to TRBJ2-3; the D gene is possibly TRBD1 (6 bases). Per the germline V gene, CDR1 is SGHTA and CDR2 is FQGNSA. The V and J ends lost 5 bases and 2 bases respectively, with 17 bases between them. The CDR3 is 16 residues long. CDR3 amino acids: CASSKPLGQFTDTQYF. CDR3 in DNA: TGTGCCAGCAGCAAACCCCTTGGACAGTTCACAGATACGCAGTATTTT.

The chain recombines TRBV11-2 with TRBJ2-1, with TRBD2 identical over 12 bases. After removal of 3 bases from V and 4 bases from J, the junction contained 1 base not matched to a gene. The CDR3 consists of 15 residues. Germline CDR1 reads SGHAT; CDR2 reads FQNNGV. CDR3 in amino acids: CASSLGLAGYNEQFF. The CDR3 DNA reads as TGTGCCAGCAGCTTGGGACTAGCGGGTTACAATGAGCAGTTCTTC.

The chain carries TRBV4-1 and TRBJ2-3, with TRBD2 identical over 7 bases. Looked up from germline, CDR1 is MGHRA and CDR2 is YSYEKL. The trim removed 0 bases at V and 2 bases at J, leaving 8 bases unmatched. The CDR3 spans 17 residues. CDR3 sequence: CASSQDFAGAFTDTQYF. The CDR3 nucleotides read TGCGCCAGCAGCCAAGATTTCGCGGGAGCCTTCACAGATACGCAGTATTTT.

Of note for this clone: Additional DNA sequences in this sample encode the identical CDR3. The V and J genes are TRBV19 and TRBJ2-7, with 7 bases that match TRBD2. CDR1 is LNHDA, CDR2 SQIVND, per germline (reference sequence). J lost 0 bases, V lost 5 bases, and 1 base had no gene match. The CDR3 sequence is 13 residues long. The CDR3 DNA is TGTGCCAGTAGTCCGGGGGGCTCCTACGAGCAGTACTTC. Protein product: CASSPGGSYEQYF.

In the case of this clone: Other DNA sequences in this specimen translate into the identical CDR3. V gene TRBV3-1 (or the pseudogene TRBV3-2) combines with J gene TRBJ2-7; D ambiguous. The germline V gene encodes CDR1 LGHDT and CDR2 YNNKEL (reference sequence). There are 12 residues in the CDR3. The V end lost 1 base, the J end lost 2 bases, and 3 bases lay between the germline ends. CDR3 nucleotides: TGTGCCAGCAGCCAAGTCCCCTACGAGCAGTACTTC. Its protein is CASSQVPYEQYF.

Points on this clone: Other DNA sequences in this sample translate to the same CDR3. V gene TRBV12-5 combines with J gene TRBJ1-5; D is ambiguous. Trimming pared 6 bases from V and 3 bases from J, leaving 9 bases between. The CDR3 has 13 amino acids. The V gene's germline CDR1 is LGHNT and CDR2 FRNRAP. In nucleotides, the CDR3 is TGTGCTAGTGGGACGGGCCCCAATCAGCCCCAGCATTTT. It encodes CASGTGPNQPQHF.

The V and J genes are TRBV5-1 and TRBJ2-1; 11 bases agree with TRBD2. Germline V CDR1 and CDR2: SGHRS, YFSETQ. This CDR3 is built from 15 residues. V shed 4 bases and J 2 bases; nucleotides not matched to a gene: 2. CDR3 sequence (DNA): TGCGCCAGCAGCGTTAGCGGGGGGGCCTACAATGAGCAGTTCTTC. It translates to CASSVSGGAYNEQFF. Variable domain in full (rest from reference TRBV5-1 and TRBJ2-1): KAGVTQTPRYLIKTRGQQVTLSCSPISGHRSVSWYQQTPGQGLQFLFEYFSETQRNKGNFPGRFSGRQFSNSRSEMNVSTLELGDSALYLCASSVSGGAYNEQFFGPGTRLTVL.

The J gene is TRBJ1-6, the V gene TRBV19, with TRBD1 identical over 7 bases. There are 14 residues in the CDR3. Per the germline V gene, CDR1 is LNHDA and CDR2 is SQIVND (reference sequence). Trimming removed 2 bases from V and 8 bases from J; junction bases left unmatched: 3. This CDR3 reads CASSISRGDSPLHF. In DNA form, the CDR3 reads TGTGCCAGTAGTATAAGCAGGGGGGATTCACCCCTCCACTTT.

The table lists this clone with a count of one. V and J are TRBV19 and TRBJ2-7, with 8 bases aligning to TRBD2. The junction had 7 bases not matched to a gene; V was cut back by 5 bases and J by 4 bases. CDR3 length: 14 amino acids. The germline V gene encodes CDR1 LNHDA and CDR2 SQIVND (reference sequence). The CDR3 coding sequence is TGTGCCAGTAGTCCCGCGGGAGGTGGATACGAGCAGTACTTC. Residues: CASSPAGGGYEQYF.

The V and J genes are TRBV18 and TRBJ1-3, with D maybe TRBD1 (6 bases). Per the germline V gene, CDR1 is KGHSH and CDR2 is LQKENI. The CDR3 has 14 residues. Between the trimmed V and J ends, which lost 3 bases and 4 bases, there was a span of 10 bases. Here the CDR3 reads CASSPPTGGNTIYF. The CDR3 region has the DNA TGTGCCAGCTCACCTCCCACAGGGGGAAACACCATATATTTT.

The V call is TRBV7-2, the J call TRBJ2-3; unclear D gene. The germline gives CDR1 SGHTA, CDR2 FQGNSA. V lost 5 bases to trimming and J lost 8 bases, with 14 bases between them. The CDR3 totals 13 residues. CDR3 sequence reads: CASSPTGPTTQYF. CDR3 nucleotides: TGTGCCAGCAGCCCCACGGGCCCCACTACGCAGTATTTT.